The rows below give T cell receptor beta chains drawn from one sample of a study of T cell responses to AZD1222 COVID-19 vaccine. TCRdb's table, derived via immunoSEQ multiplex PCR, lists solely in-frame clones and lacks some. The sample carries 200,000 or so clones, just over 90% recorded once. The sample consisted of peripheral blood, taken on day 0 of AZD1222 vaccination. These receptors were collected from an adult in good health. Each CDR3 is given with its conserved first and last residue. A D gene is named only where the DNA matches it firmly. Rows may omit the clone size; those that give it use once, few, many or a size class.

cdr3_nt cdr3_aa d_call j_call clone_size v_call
TGTGCCAGCAGCCAGGACACTACTAGCGGCAATGAGCAGTTCTTC CASSQDTTSGNEQFF TRBD2 TRBJ2-1 NA TRBV6-5
TGCGCCAGCAGCTTGGTAGGGGTCGGCAATGAGCAGTTCTTC CASSLVGVGNEQFF NA TRBJ2-1 NA TRBV5-1
TGCGCCAGCAGCCAAGCGGCTCCGGGACTAGGAGAGTACGAGCAGTACTTC CASSQAAPGLGEYEQYF TRBD2 TRBJ2-7 NA TRBV4-3
TGTGCCAGTAGAATGGGGGGCACTGAAGCTTTCTTT CASRMGGTEAFF NA TRBJ1-1 NA TRBV19
TGTGCCAGCAGCCGGAATCCATCGGGGGGCGCGATGAGCGGCTACACCTTC CASSRNPSGGAMSGYTF NA TRBJ1-2 NA TRBV3-1/TRBV3-2
TGTGCCAGCAGCGTCGACGGTACGGGGAAACTGTTTTTT CASSVDGTGKLFF NA TRBJ1-4 NA TRBV9
TGTGCCAGCAGCCCTCCTGACAGGGGGCTAAAGGAGACCCAGTACTTC CASSPPDRGLKETQYF TRBD1 TRBJ2-5 NA TRBV28
TGCAGCGGGCGGACAGGGGGGAGAGGTACGCAGTATTTT CSGRTGGRGTQYF TRBD1 TRBJ2-3 NA TRBV29-1
TGTGCCAGCAGCCTACCCGGCGGGAGGGCCGGCTACGAGCAGTACTTC CASSLPGGRAGYEQYF TRBD2 TRBJ2-7 NA TRBV3-1/TRBV3-2
TGTGCCAGCAGCTTAATTGGGACAGGGGACAATGAGCAGTTCTTC CASSLIGTGDNEQFF TRBD1 TRBJ2-1 many TRBV7-3
TGTGCCAGCAGCAGCCGGGACGGGAACACTGAAGCTTTCTTT CASSSRDGNTEAFF NA TRBJ1-1 NA TRBV7-9
TGCAGTGCTAGTCGGGGACTAGCTCCCAACGAGCAGTACTTC CSASRGLAPNEQYF TRBD2 TRBJ2-7 NA TRBV20-1
TGTGCCAGCAGCCGCCCTGGACCGAGAACTAATGAAAAACTGTTTTTT CASSRPGPRTNEKLFF NA TRBJ1-4 NA TRBV7-9
TGTGCCAGCAGGCGAACGGGACAGGGATCTTCTGGCTACACCTTC CASRRTGQGSSGYTF TRBD1 TRBJ1-2 NA TRBV6-5
TGCAGCGTTGAAGATCTTGGCGGTTCCTACAATGAGCAGTTCTTC CSVEDLGGSYNEQFF NA TRBJ2-1 NA TRBV29-1